This is a list of T cell receptor beta chains from one sample in a study of blood T cell repertoires in COVID-19. The method was immunoSEQ multiplex PCR; TCRdb's version includes in-frame clones alone and lacks a portion of them. Of 45,000 to 60,000 clones in the sample, approximately 84% were seen once. Sequencing was done on a sample of peripheral blood. The receptors stem from a human donor with active or convalescent COVID-19. The donor label of this sample is uncertain. Both conserved end residues are part of each CDR3.

j_call v_call cdr3_aa
TRBJ1-2 TRBV10-3 CATDTKGVYGYTF
TRBJ1-2 TRBV19 CASSKGRQGAGGYTF
TRBJ2-1 TRBV11-2 CASKIYSSYNEQFF
TRBJ1-3 TRBV7-9 CASSLGGVGSSGNTIYF
TRBJ1-1 TRBV24-1 CATRNGQINTEAFF
TRBJ2-3 TRBV9 CASSVSGRSTDTQYF
TRBJ1-2 TRBV27 CASSPSAGFYGYTF
TRBJ1-2 TRBV5-4 CASSLAVISDGYTF
TRBJ2-2 TRBV5-1 CASSRSDNSGTGELFF
TRBJ1-5 TRBV19 CASSPMWGVGNQPQHF
TRBJ2-3 TRBV10-3 CAISEPMTSGSTDTQYF
TRBJ2-6 TRBV19 CASSTQASGANVLTF
TRBJ2-7 TRBV9 CASSPYSSVYEQYF
TRBJ1-5 TRBV6-5 CSSGEGYNQPQHF
TRBJ2-7 TRBV6-4 CASSADGAGSSYEQYF
TRBJ2-3 TRBV7-3 CASSTRDFTDTQYF
TRBJ1-3 TRBV6-5 CASSTGQHYSNTIYF
TRBJ2-5 TRBV27 CASSPPGLAGIQETQYF
TRBJ2-5 TRBV27 CASSTRRGWDVQETQYF
TRBJ1-1 TRBV27 CASTPGKPLNTEAFF
TRBJ2-1 TRBV5-6 CASSLLDRLTYNEQFF
TRBJ2-5 TRBV28 CASSGWTESKTQYF